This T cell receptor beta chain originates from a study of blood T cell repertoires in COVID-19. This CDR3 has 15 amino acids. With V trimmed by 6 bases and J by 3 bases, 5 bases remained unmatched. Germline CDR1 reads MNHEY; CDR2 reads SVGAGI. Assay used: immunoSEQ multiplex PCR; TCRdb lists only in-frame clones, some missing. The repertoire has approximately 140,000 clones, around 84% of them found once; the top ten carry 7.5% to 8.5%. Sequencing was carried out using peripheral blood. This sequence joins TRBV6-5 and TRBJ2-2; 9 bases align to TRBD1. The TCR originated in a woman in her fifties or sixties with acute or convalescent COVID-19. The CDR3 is CASSQGTGYTGELFF. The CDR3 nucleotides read TGTGCCAGCAGCCAAGGGACAGGGTACACCGGGGAGCTGTTTTTT.